One and the same sample provided the 22 T cell receptor beta chains below, sequenced in a study of CD8 T cells in ankylosing spondylitis. No cognate antigen is known for these TCRs. Using its own MiXCR run on the 5' RACE reads, TCRdb lists one record per CDR3 protein. Seen here are 350,000 to 450,000 distinct CDR3 sequences, roughly 25% observed once, and the top ten hold 0.89%. Notes on the study in general: Ankylosing spondylitis blood appeared to be characterized by a TCR beta motif of eight highly homologous variants.

The sequenced sample consisted of blood, either unsorted or a sorted T cell fraction (not recorded which). The receptors come from a male donor with ankylosing spondylitis.

The J gene is TRBJ2-1, the V gene TRBV20-1; 7 bases fit TRBD2. J lost 3 bases, V lost 3 bases, and 5 bases had no gene match. CDR1 is DFQATT, CDR2 SNEGSKA, per germline (reference sequence). The length of the CDR3 is 14 residues. CDR3 amino acids: CSARGRGVYNEQFF. The CDR3 nucleotides read TGCAGTGCTAGGGGCCGGGGGGTCTACAATGAGCAGTTCTTC.

The V call is TRBV14, the J call TRBJ2-1; TRBD2 agrees at 8 bases. CDR3 size: 15 residues. Germline values: CDR1 SGHDN, CDR2 FVKESK. The junction had 6 bases not matched to a gene; V was cut back by 4 bases and J by 4 bases. The CDR3 loop is CASSLLPGGYNEQFF. Here the CDR3 DNA reads TGTGCCAGCAGCCTCTTACCGGGAGGGTACAATGAGCAGTTCTTC.

V and J are TRBV5-1 and TRBJ1-2; no clear D. Germline V CDR1 and CDR2: SGHRS, YFSETQ. This CDR3 has 16 amino acids. Between the trimmed V and J ends, which lost 4 bases and 5 bases, there was a span of 21 bases. CDR3 sequence: CASSEDVGRLVYGYTF. For the CDR3, the DNA is TGCGCCAGCAGCGAGGATGTTGGCAGACTTGTATATGGCTACACCTTC.

The genes are TRBV5-1 and TRBJ2-1, with 10 bases that match TRBD1. Germline V gene data show CDR1 as SGHRS and CDR2 as YFSETQ. There are 16 residues in the CDR3. J lost 8 bases, V lost 4 bases, and 12 bases had no gene match. The CDR3 loop reads CASSLRTGGNWDEQFF. CDR3 sequence (DNA): TGCGCCAGCAGCCTGCGGACAGGGGGAAACTGGGATGAGCAGTTCTTC. The full variable domain, completed using reference TRBV5-1 and TRBJ2-1, is KAGVTQTPRYLIKTRGQQVTLSCSPISGHRSVSWYQQTPGQGLQFLFEYFSETQRNKGNFPGRFSGRQFSNSRSEMNVSTLELGDSALYLCASSLRTGGNWDEQFFGPGTRLTVL.

The table lists this clonotype with a few counts. The chain combines TRBV4-2 with TRBJ1-5, with D maybe TRBD1 (6 bases). The germline V and J ends were trimmed by 0 bases and 7 bases, with 13 bases remaining between them. The V gene's germline CDR1 is LGHNA and CDR2 YNFKEQ. The CDR3 is made up of 15 amino acids. The CDR3 nucleotides read TGTGCCAGCAGCCAAGAACAACAGGGCGGCCAGCCCCAGCATTTT. Its protein product is CASSQEQQGGQPQHF.

This clonotype was seen repeatedly, ten times or more. The rearrangement uses TRBV5-1 and TRBJ2-7, with D hard to call. CDR1 is SGHRS and CDR2 is YFSETQ in the germline V gene. Trimming shortened V by 4 bases and J by 7 bases, and 18 bases separated the two germline ends. The CDR3 is 14 amino acids. CDR3 loop: CASSPGPSSWEQYV. CDR3 coding DNA: TGCGCCAGCAGCCCCGGACCCTCCAGTTGGGAGCAGTACGTC.

This clonotype was observed a few times. V is TRBV3-1 and J is TRBJ2-2; 10 bases align to TRBD2. CDR1 and CDR2 (germline): LGHDT, YNNKEL (reference sequence). V was clipped by 0 bases and J by 2 bases; unmatched bases: 6. This CDR3 has 18 residues. CDR3 residues: CASSQDYLAGDNTGELFF. Here the CDR3 DNA reads TGTGCCAGCAGCCAAGATTACCTAGCGGGAGACAACACCGGGGAGCTGTTTTTT.

J is TRBJ2-5 and V is TRBV12-3 or TRBV12-4, with 10 bases that match TRBD2. The CDR3 has 15 residues. With V trimmed by 8 bases and J by 5 bases, 11 bases remained unmatched. DNA for the CDR3: TGTGCCAGCGCCACCGGGACTAGCGAACGGGAGACCCAGTACTTC. It yields the protein CASATGTSERETQYF.

This clonotype has more than one count but fewer than ten. The chain employs TRBV29-1 and TRBJ1-1, with D hard to call. CDR1 and CDR2 from the germline V gene are SQVTM and ANQGSEA. The V end lost 5 bases, the J end lost 5 bases, and 9 bases lay between the germline ends. The CDR3 has 11 residues. DNA of the CDR3: TGCAGCGTTTGGGGTGGGACTGAAGCTTTCTTT. Translated, it gives CSVWGGTEAFF.

This clonotype was recorded a few times. Sequence at one end of the junction differs from germline and may be a read error. The chain carries TRBV11-2 and TRBJ1-1; possibly TRBD1 for D (5 bases). The CDR3 loop spans 11 amino acids. Germline V gene lookup returns CDR1 SGHAT and CDR2 FQNNGV. CDR3 in amino acids: CASSLARVVFF. CDR3 nucleotides: TGTGCCAGCAGCTTAGCCAGGGTTGTTTTTTTT.

The chain joins TRBV11-3 to TRBJ1-6; no clear D. The CDR3 runs 15 residues. The V gene's germline CDR1 is SGHNT and CDR2 YENEEA. Trimming stripped 1 base from V and 8 bases from J, with 12 bases between. CDR3 region: CASSLVPEVHSPLHF. For the CDR3, the DNA is TGTGCCAGCAGCTTAGTCCCGGAGGTGCATTCACCCCTCCACTTT.

This clonotype was counted a few times. This chain uses TRBV10-2 with TRBJ2-5; TRBD2 is a possible D gene (6 bases). The V and J ends lost 2 bases and 1 base respectively, with 8 bases between them. This CDR3 comprises 14 residues. The germline CDR1 and CDR2 sequences are WSHSY and SAAADI. In DNA form, the CDR3 reads TGCGCCAGCAGTGAGCTCGGGGGCCAAGAGACCCAGTACTTC. Its translation: CASSELGGQETQYF.

The chain combines TRBV4-2 with TRBJ2-5; weak D call: TRBD1 (5 bases). Trimming stripped 2 bases from V and 5 bases from J, with 12 bases between. The germline V gene has CDR1 LGHNA and CDR2 YNFKEQ. The CDR3 consists of 14 residues. The CDR3 nucleotides are TGTGCCAGCAGCCAATCAGGGTCGGGCGAGACCCAGTACTTC. It encodes CASSQSGSGETQYF.

The chain combines TRBV20-1 with TRBJ1-2, with D unresolved. This CDR3 is built from 14 residues. The V end was cut by 4 bases, the J end by 8 bases, with 20 bases between. The V gene's germline CDR1 is DFQATT and CDR2 SNEGSKA (reference sequence). The CDR3 DNA reads TGCAGTGCTATCTTGGAGCCACCGAGAGAGGGCTACACCTTC. Its protein is CSAILEPPREGYTF.

V and J are TRBV5-5 and TRBJ1-2; 10 nucleotides agree with TRBD1. The CDR3 consists of 14 residues. From germline, CDR1 is SGHKS and CDR2 YYEKEE (reference sequence). Trimming cost V 4 bases and J 5 bases; bases outside gene matches: 5. This chain's CDR3 is CASSHDRGPYGYTF. The CDR3 bases are TGTGCCAGCAGCCACGACAGGGGGCCGTATGGCTACACCTTC.

This clonotype was seen ten or more times. The chain employs TRBV5-5 and TRBJ2-7; tentatively, D is TRBD2 (5 bases). Trimming pared 1 base from V and 2 bases from J, leaving 16 bases between. CDR1 is SGHKS, CDR2 YYEKEE, per germline (reference sequence). The CDR3 is made up of 16 amino acids. The CDR3 DNA reads TGTGCCAGCAGCTTGACGGGTTATCCCGGGACCTACGAGCAGTACGTC. Its protein is CASSLTGYPGTYEQYV.

This clonotype was recorded a few times. The junction differs from germline at one of its ends, possibly a read error. The chain joins TRBV3-1 to TRBJ1-2; maybe TRBD1 (5 bases). In germline, CDR1 is LGHDT, CDR2 YNNKEL (reference sequence). The CDR3 has 12 residues. DNA for the CDR3: TGTGCCAGCAGCCAAGATCGGAACAGGCGCGCCTTC. Residues: CASSQDRNRRAF.

This clonotype was seen a few times. The rearrangement joins TRBV5-1 to TRBJ1-6; 8 bases map to TRBD1. Trimming at V came to 1 base and at J to 5 bases, leaving 2 bases not matched to a gene. The CDR3 has 15 amino acids. Germline V lookup: CDR1 SGHRS, CDR2 YFSETQ. The CDR3 DNA reads TGCGCCAGCAGCTTGCGGACAGGGAATAATTCACCCCTCCACTTT. Its protein is CASSLRTGNNSPLHF.

V is TRBV12-3 or TRBV12-4 and J is TRBJ1-2, with D tentatively TRBD1 (5 bases). The CDR3 totals 14 residues. Between the trimmed V and J ends, which lost 5 bases and 4 bases, there was a span of 14 bases. The CDR3: CASSIGVSSYGYTF. Here the CDR3 DNA reads TGTGCCAGCAGTATAGGGGTATCAAGCTATGGCTACACCTTC.

The chain is built from TRBV5-1 and TRBJ1-3; the D gene is possibly TRBD1 (5 bases). Germline V gene data show CDR1 as SGHRS and CDR2 as YFSETQ. Trimming shortened V by 3 bases and J by 4 bases, and 14 bases separated the two germline ends. The CDR3 contains 15 residues. The CDR3 loop reads CASSYTGTQGNTIYF. CDR3 coding DNA: TGCGCCAGCAGCTACACCGGGACGCAGGGAAACACCATATATTTT. Drawing the rest from reference TRBV5-1 and TRBJ1-3, the complete variable domain is KAGVTQTPRYLIKTRGQQVTLSCSPISGHRSVSWYQQTPGQGLQFLFEYFSETQRNKGNFPGRFSGRQFSNSRSEMNVSTLELGDSALYLCASSYTGTQGNTIYFGEGSWLTVV.

This clonotype was counted only a few times. The chain uses TRBV24-1 and TRBJ2-1; D remains ambiguous. CDR3 length: 14 residues. V dropped 4 bases and J dropped 2 bases, with 8 bases sitting between them. From germline, CDR1 is KGHDR and CDR2 SFDVKD. The CDR3 DNA is TGTGCCACCAGTGACCATACACCCTACAATGAGCAGTTCTTC. Translation gives CATSDHTPYNEQFF.

The sample holds many counts of this clonotype. J is TRBJ1-2 and V is TRBV12-3 or TRBV12-4; D gene unclear. The CDR3 totals 12 residues. The V gene lost 10 bases and the J gene lost 7 bases, with 16 bases spanning the gap. The CDR3 is CATLTGRGGYTF. Written as DNA, the CDR3 is TGTGCCACCCTGACCGGGAGAGGTGGCTACACCTTC.